A single sample gave rise to the 11 T cell receptor beta chains below, sequenced in a study of T cells in Graves' hyperthyroidism and ophthalmopathy. TCR beta CDR3 regions were amplified from RNA. When the TCR CDR3 underwent first-round RT-PCR, the HTBI primer set was used. TCRdb re-derived calls from the multiplex PCR reads in MiXCR, one entry per CDR3 protein. The sample gives about 520,000 distinct CDR3 sequences, roughly 20% of which show up once; roughly 29% is in the top ten. The sample comprised blood. Every receptor here comes from a man younger than 35 with Graves' hyperthyroidism.

The DNA of the CDR3 is TGTGCCAGCAGTGAACCTGGGACACACTATGGCTACACCTTC. Translated, it gives CASSEPGTHYGYTF. The chain links TRBV6-1 to TRBJ1-2, with D possibly matching TRBD1 (6 bases). The CDR3 has 14 residues. V dropped 2 bases and J dropped 3 bases, with 10 bases sitting between them. Germline CDR1 reads MNHNS; CDR2 reads SASEGT.

This clonotype appeared a few times. This chain links TRBV4-1 with TRBJ1-6; the D gene is possibly TRBD1 (5 bases). Trimming cost V 4 bases and J 6 bases, with 7 bases left between them. The CDR3 consists of 13 residues. The germline CDR1 and CDR2 sequences are MGHRA and YSYEKL. The CDR3 DNA follows: TGCGCCAGCAGCCCGACAGCTAATTCACCCCTCCACTTT. It is translated as CASSPTANSPLHF.

V is TRBV28 and J is TRBJ1-1; a weak D match, TRBD1 (6 bases). With 7 bases removed from V and 1 base from J, the gap between germline ends came to 13 bases. The CDR3 spans 14 residues. CDR1 MDHEN and CDR2 SYDVKM come from the germline V gene. In DNA, the CDR3 is TGTGCCAGCATTAACGGACAGACGAACACTGAAGCTTTCTTT. Translating gives CASINGQTNTEAFF.

This clonotype was observed many times. The chain carries TRBV12-3 or TRBV12-4 and TRBJ2-5; D possibly corresponds to TRBD2 (6 bases). V was cut by 0 bases and J by 5 bases, with 16 bases left in between. The CDR3 has 16 residues. The CDR3 DNA follows: TGTGCCAGCAGTTTAGCAACCGTTAGCGGTGATGAGACCCAGTACTTC. It translates to CASSLATVSGDETQYF.

The genes are TRBV12-3 or TRBV12-4 and TRBJ1-2; D is uncertain. Trimming took 0 bases from V and 7 from J, leaving 15 bases between them. This CDR3 comprises 15 residues. The CDR3 DNA follows: TGTGCCAGCAGTTTAGCCCCGGGCATACTGAGTGGCTACACCTTC. It specifies CASSLAPGILSGYTF.

DNA for the CDR3: TGCGCCAGCAGCTGGGGTGGCCAGGGCTACGAGCAGTACTTC. Translated, it gives CASSWGGQGYEQYF. The chain joins TRBV5-1 to TRBJ2-7; possible D gene TRBD1, 5 bases. V lost 3 bases to trimming and J lost 3 bases, with 13 bases between them. The CDR3 sequence is 14 residues long. CDR1 is SGHRS and CDR2 is YFSETQ in the germline V gene. The full variable domain, in which reference TRBV5-1 and TRBJ2-7 provide the parts outside the CDR3, is KAGVTQTPRYLIKTRGQQVTLSCSPISGHRSVSWYQQTPGQGLQFLFEYFSETQRNKGNFPGRFSGRQFSNSRSEMNVSTLELGDSALYLCASSWGGQGYEQYFGPGTRLTVT.

This clonotype was recorded many times. The rearrangement joins TRBV20-1 to TRBJ1-3; D uncertain. Germline V gives CDR1 DFQATT, CDR2 SNEGSKA (reference sequence). The V end lost 2 bases, the J end lost 4 bases, and 6 bases lay between the germline ends. This CDR3 contains 12 residues. In nucleotides, the CDR3 is TGCAGTGCTAGACCCGGGGGAAACACCATATATTTT. Its translation: CSARPGGNTIYF.

Only a few counts were recorded for this clonotype. This rearrangement joins TRBV20-1 to TRBJ2-2; TRBD2 aligns across 11 bases. V lost 5 bases and J lost 1; bases outside the gene matches: 6. Germline loops: CDR1 DFQATT, CDR2 SNEGSKA (reference sequence). The CDR3 runs to 16 residues. CDR3 nucleotides: TGCAGTGCTCCTGCTCTAGCGGGGGGGAACACCGGGGAGCTGTTTTTT. Translation gives CSAPALAGGNTGELFF.

The chain couples TRBV28 to TRBJ1-5; unclear D gene. This CDR3 is built from 16 residues. Germline CDR1 is MDHEN and CDR2 is SYDVKM. Trimming cost V 2 bases and J 4 bases, with 15 bases left between them. The CDR3 DNA sequence: TGTGCCAGCAGTTTAAGTTCAGGTCGTGGAAATCAGCCCCAGCATTTT. Residues: CASSLSSGRGNQPQHF.

This clonotype has at least ten counts. The chain has TRBV12-3 or TRBV12-4 and TRBJ1-1, with 7 bases matching TRBD1. V lost 8 bases and J lost 0; bases outside the gene matches: 9. The CDR3 consists of 15 residues. The CDR3 protein is CASYPFRGMNTEAFF. The CDR3 nucleotides are TGTGCCAGCTATCCTTTCAGGGGGATGAACACTGAAGCTTTCTTT.

In its sample, this clonotype was seen many times. This chain links TRBV19 with TRBJ1-2; 7 bases agree with TRBD1. V lost 3 bases, J lost 5 bases, and 9 bases stayed unmatched. The CDR3 totals 15 residues. The germline CDR1 and CDR2 sequences are LNHDA and SQIVND (reference sequence). The CDR3 sequence: CASSIGKGAGYGYTF. The DNA of the CDR3 is TGTGCCAGTAGTATTGGAAAGGGGGCAGGATATGGCTACACCTTC.